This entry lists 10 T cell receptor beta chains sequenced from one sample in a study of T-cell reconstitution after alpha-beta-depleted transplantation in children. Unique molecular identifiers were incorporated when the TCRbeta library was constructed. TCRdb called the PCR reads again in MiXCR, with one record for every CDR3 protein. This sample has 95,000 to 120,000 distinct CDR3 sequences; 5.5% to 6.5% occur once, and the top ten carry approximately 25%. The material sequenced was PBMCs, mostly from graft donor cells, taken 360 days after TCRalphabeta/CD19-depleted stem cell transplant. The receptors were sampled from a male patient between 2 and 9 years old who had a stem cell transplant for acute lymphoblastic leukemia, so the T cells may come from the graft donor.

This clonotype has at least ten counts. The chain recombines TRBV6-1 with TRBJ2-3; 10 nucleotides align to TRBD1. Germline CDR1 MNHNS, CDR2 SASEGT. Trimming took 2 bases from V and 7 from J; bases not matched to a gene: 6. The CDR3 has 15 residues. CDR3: CASSEQGTGVHTQYF. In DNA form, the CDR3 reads TGTGCCAGCAGTGAACAAGGGACAGGGGTACATACGCAGTATTTT.

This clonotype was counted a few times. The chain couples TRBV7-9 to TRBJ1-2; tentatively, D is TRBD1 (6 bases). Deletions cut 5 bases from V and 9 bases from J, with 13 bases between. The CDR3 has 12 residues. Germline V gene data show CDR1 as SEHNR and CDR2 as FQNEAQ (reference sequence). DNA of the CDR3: TGTGCCAGCAGCGGACCCCGGGACAGCTACACCTTC. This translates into CASSGPRDSYTF. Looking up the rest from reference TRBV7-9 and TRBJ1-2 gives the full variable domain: DTGVSQNPRHKITKRGQNVTFRCDPISEHNRLYWYRQTLGQGPEFLTYFQNEAQLEKSRLLSDRFSAERPKGSFSTLEIQRTEQGDSAMYLCASSGPRDSYTFGSGTRLTVV.

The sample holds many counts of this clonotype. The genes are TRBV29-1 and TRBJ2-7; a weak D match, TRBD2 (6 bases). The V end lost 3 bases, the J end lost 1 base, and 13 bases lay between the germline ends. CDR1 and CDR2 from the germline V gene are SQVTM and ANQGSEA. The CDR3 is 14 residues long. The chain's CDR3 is CSVEEEGSSYEQYF. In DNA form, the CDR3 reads TGCAGCGTTGAGGAGGAGGGTTCTTCCTACGAGCAGTACTTC.

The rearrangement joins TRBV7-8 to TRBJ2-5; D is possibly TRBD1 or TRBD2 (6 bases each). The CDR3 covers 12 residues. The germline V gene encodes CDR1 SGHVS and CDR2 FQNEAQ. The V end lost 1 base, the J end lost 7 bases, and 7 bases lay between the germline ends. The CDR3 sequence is CASSLGGATQYF. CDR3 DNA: TGTGCCAGCAGCTTAGGGGGGGCGACCCAGTACTTC.

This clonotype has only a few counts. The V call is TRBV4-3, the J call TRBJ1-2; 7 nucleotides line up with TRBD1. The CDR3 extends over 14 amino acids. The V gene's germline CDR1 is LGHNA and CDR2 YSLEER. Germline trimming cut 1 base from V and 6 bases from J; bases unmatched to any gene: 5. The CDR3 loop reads CASSQGDREDGYTF. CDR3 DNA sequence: TGCGCCAGCAGCCAAGGTGACAGGGAGGATGGCTACACCTTC.

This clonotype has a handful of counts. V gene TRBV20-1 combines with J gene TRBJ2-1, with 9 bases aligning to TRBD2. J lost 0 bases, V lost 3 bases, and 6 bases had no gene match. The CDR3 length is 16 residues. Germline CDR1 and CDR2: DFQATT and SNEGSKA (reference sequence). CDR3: CSARELAGGSYNEQFF. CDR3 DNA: TGCAGTGCTAGGGAACTAGCGGGTGGCTCCTACAATGAGCAGTTCTTC.

The chain's CDR3 is CASSLRTSGRMNEQFF. DNA of the CDR3: TGTGCCAGCAGCTTACGGACTAGCGGGAGGATGAATGAGCAGTTCTTC. The chain carries TRBV7-9 and TRBJ2-1, with 14 bases lining up with TRBD2. V lost 2 bases to trimming and J lost 7 bases; unmatched junction nucleotides: 4. Germline assignment: CDR1 SEHNR and CDR2 FQNEAQ (reference sequence). The CDR3 loop spans 16 amino acids.

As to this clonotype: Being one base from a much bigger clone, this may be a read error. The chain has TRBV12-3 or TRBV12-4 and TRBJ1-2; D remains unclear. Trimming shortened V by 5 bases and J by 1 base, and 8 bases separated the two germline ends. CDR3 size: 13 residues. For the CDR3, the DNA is TGTGCCAGCAGTACAAACAGTAACTATGGCTACACCTTC. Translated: CASSTNSNYGYTF.

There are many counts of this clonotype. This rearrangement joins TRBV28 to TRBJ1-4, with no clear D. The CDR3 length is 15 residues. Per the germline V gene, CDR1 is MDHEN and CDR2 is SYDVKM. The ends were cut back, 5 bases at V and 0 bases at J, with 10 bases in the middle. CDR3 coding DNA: TGTGCCAGCAGTCCCGGAGAGGCAACTAATGAAAAACTGTTTTTT. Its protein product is CASSPGEATNEKLFF.

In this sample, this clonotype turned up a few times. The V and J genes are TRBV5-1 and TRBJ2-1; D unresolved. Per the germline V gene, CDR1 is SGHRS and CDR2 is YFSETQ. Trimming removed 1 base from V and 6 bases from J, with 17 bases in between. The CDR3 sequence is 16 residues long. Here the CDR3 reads CASSLRLLKGLNEQFF. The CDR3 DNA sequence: TGCGCCAGCAGCTTGAGACTTCTTAAAGGCCTCAATGAGCAGTTCTTC.